The next 13 T cell receptor beta chains were all read from a single sample in a study of CD8+CD57+ T cells in acquired aplastic anemia. The use of genomic DNA as template underpinned the TCR beta VDJ and CDR3 profiling. TCRdb itself ran the reads through MiXCR, one entry per CDR3 protein. The sample has some 150,000 distinct CDR3 sequences; 71% are singletons. Only patients with CD8+CD57+ cell expansion on flow cytometry were chosen for sequencing. The sample was sorted CD4+, CD8+, or CD8+CD57+ T cells (not recorded which) from PBMCs. The receptors shown here come from a human donor with aplastic anemia.

The table lists this clonotype with a few counts. The rearrangement uses TRBV15 and TRBJ2-2; D is uncertain. V lost 3 bases, J lost 6 bases, and 8 bases lay in between. The CDR3 totals 13 residues. CDR1 is LNHNV, CDR2 YYDKDF, per germline (reference sequence). CDR3 region: CATSRGGAGELFF. Written as DNA, the CDR3 is TGTGCCACCAGCAGGGGTGGCGCCGGGGAGCTGTTTTTT.

The rearrangement joins TRBV10-3 to TRBJ2-2; D possibly corresponds to TRBD2 (6 bases). V dropped 5 bases and J dropped 6 bases, with 10 bases sitting between them. The CDR3 has 13 residues. Germline V gene sequence: CDR1 ENHRY, CDR2 SYGVKD. CDR3 nucleotide sequence: TGTGCCATCAGTAGACTAGATCCCGGGGAGCTGTTTTTT. Amino acid sequence: CAISRLDPGELFF.

This clonotype was detected only once. V is TRBV7-3 and J is TRBJ1-1; 9 positions agree with TRBD1. Germline lookup yields CDR1 SGHTA and CDR2 FQGTGA. The CDR3 contains 14 residues. The J segment lost 4 bases and the V segment lost 6 bases, leaving 6 bases of the junction unmatched. The CDR3 DNA follows: TGTGCCAGCAGTTCCGGGACAGGGTTCACTGAAGCTTTCTTT. Amino acids: CASSSGTGFTEAFF.

The J gene is TRBJ2-5, the V gene TRBV20-1; 9 bases are shared with TRBD2. V lost 6 bases and J lost 12; bases outside the gene matches: 20. The CDR3 is 15 residues long. Looked up from germline, CDR1 is DFQATT and CDR2 is SNEGSKA (reference sequence). The CDR3 region has the DNA TGCAGTGCGCCAAAACCCGGGACTAGCAGGGCGGCGGAGTACTTC. As protein: CSAPKPGTSRAAEYF.

This clonotype was detected a few times. The CDR3 nucleotides are TGTGCCACCAGTGATCGCAGGAGCTATGGCTACACCTTC. Encoded protein: CATSDRRSYGYTF. The chain couples TRBV24-1 to TRBJ1-2; D unclear. Germline CDR1 is KGHDR and CDR2 is SFDVKD. V was clipped by 3 bases and J by 4 bases, with 8 bases between them. The CDR3 is made up of 13 amino acids.

The chain recombines TRBV7-9 with TRBJ2-2; tentative D call: TRBD1 (6 bases). There are 18 residues in the CDR3. The V gene lost 5 bases and the J gene lost 3 bases, with 22 bases spanning the gap. Looked up from germline, CDR1 is SEHNR and CDR2 is FQNEAQ (reference sequence). The CDR3 loop is CASSQPREQGRDTGELFF. As DNA, the CDR3 is TGTGCCAGCAGCCAACCAAGGGAACAGGGACGGGACACCGGGGAGCTGTTTTTT.

The chain employs TRBV20-1 and TRBJ2-7; 10 nucleotides match TRBD2. Per germline, CDR1 DFQATT and CDR2 SNEGSKA (reference sequence). The CDR3 spans 13 residues. Unmatched junction bases numbered 4, after V lost 5 bases and J lost 3 bases. CDR3: CSAERGGNYEQYF. In DNA, the CDR3 is TGCAGTGCTGAGCGGGGGGGAAACTACGAGCAGTACTTC.

This clonotype has only a few counts. The chain combines TRBV10-3 with TRBJ2-1; 10 nucleotides agree with TRBD1. This CDR3 has 12 amino acids. Losses at the gene ends were 6 bases for V and 9 bases for J; bases not matched to a gene: 2. From germline, CDR1 is ENHRY and CDR2 SYGVKD. The CDR3: CAIRTGGPEQFF. The CDR3 nucleotides are TGTGCCATCAGGACAGGGGGCCCTGAGCAGTTCTTC.

V gene TRBV19 combines with J gene TRBJ2-3; D uncertain. Per the germline V gene, CDR1 is LNHDA and CDR2 is SQIVND (reference sequence). V lost 3 bases, J lost 8 bases, and 3 bases lay in between. This CDR3 is built from 10 residues. The CDR3 region is CASSMGTQYF. The CDR3 DNA follows: TGTGCCAGTAGTATGGGTACGCAGTATTTT.

The rearrangement joins TRBV7-2 to TRBJ2-5; D gene unclear. The germline gives CDR1 SGHTA, CDR2 FQGNSA. CDR3 length: 13 residues. Trimming removed 1 base from V and 5 bases from J, with 8 bases in between. CDR3 amino acids: CASSLELGETQYF. DNA for the CDR3: TGTGCCAGCAGCTTAGAGCTCGGGGAGACCCAGTACTTC.

This clonotype showed up just a few times. The chain has TRBV9 and TRBJ2-5; TRBD2 agrees at 14 bases. This CDR3 is built from 16 residues. J lost 4 bases, V lost 4 bases, and 6 bases had no gene match. Germline V gene lookup returns CDR1 SGDLS and CDR2 YYNGEE. In DNA, the CDR3 is TGTGCCAGCAGCCCGTCAGGACTAGCGGGAGGAGAGACCCAGTACTTC. Its translation: CASSPSGLAGGETQYF. The whole variable domain, filled in from reference TRBV9 and TRBJ2-5, reads DSGVTQTPKHLITATGQRVTLRCSPRSGDLSVYWYQQSLDQGLQFLIQYYNGEERAKGNILERFSAQQFPDLHSELNLSSLELGDSALYFCASSPSGLAGGETQYFGPGTRLLVL.

V gene TRBV11-1 combines with J gene TRBJ1-1, with D perhaps matching TRBD1 (6 bases). Trimming pared 3 bases from V and 6 bases from J, leaving 11 bases between. Germline V gene sequence: CDR1 SGHAT, CDR2 FQDESV (reference sequence). The CDR3 is made up of 13 amino acids. The CDR3 nucleotides read TGTGCCAGCAGCTTGGGGGGGGCCCCTGAAGCTTTCTTT. It codes for CASSLGGAPEAFF.

The V gene is TRBV2, the J gene TRBJ2-7; perhaps D is TRBD1 or TRBD2 (5 bases each). Trimming left V 6 bases short and J 4 bases short, with 16 bases between. The CDR3 has 14 residues. The germline CDR1 and CDR2 sequences are SNHLY and FYNNEI. CDR3 coding DNA: TGTGCCAGCAGCCGATCCGGGACGCGGTACGAGCAGTACTTC. Translation: CASSRSGTRYEQYF.